The 3 T cell receptor beta chains below come from one sample, sequenced in a study of shared clonotypes between healthy human individuals. Sequenced by immunoSEQ multiplex PCR; TCRdb stores in-frame clones only, minus some. In the table there are 2 million to 2.5 million clones, around 95% of which are singletons. Sequenced material: naive CD4+ T cells sorted from blood. Subset of the sample: CD45RA+ positively selected. All receptors derive from a man younger than 35 in good health.

J is TRBJ2-7 and V is TRBV11-3; TRBD1 matches 11 bases. The CDR3 totals 15 residues. Germline CDR1 SGHNT, CDR2 YENEEA. V was clipped by 1 base and J by 6 bases; unmatched bases: 5. CDR3 loop: CASSLGPGQGGEQYF. CDR3 in DNA: TGTGCCAGCAGCTTAGGGCCGGGACAGGGGGGCGAGCAGTACTTC.

V gene TRBV5-4 combines with J gene TRBJ2-7, with 9 bases lining up with TRBD1. The V and J ends lost 4 bases and 5 bases, in that order; junction bases with no gene match: 10. From germline, CDR1 is SGHNT and CDR2 YYREEE (reference sequence). CDR3 size: 15 residues. CDR3 sequence (DNA): TGTGCCAGCAGCCCACAGGACAGGGGTTCGGACGAGCAGTACTTC. Translated: CASSPQDRGSDEQYF.

CDR3 region: CASSLFVQGGAEAFF. Here the CDR3 DNA reads TGTGCCAGCAGCTTGTTTGTACAGGGAGGGGCTGAAGCTTTCTTT. This rearrangement joins TRBV5-4 to TRBJ1-1, with D tentatively TRBD1 (6 bases). This CDR3 comprises 15 residues. V lost 1 base and J 6 bases, leaving 16 bases between the germline ends. Per the germline V gene, CDR1 is SGHNT and CDR2 is YYREEE (reference sequence).